These T cell receptor beta chains were read from a single sample in a study of OX40 agonist ivuxolimab in advanced cancers. Produced via immunoSEQ multiplex PCR; TCRdb's table is partial and in-frame only. The data contain under 90,000 clones, about 92% of them seen just once; the ten biggest clones take up 13% to 15%. The material was CD4+ or CD8+ T cells sorted from blood, obtained in a trial of the OX40 agonist ivuxolimab. These TCRs come from an adult with an advanced solid tumor such as melanoma, head and neck, liver or kidney cancer. The CDR3 runs from the conserved cysteine through the conserved F or W. D genes are given only for firm matches. Size is stated for part of the rows, as once, few or many counts, or as a class when the clone is expanded.

cdr3_aa: CASSVVGDRKETQYF
cdr3_nt: TGTGCCAGCAGCGTAGTCGGGGACAGGAAGGAGACCCAGTACTTC
j_call: TRBJ2-5
v_call: TRBV9
d_call: TRBD1
clone_size: .

cdr3_aa: CASSLEGLGETQYF
cdr3_nt: TGTGCCAGCAGCTTGGAAGGGCTGGGAGAGACCCAGTACTTC
j_call: TRBJ2-5
v_call: TRBV5-4
d_call: .
clone_size: .

cdr3_aa: CASRHRGPYGNEQFF
cdr3_nt: TGTGCCAGCAGACACCGGGGACCCTACGGCAATGAGCAGTTCTTC
j_call: TRBJ2-1
v_call: TRBV6-6
d_call: .
clone_size: .

cdr3_aa: CASSLTYEQYF
cdr3_nt: TGTGCCAGCAGCTTAACGTACGAGCAGTACTTC
j_call: TRBJ2-7
v_call: TRBV7-9
d_call: .
clone_size: .

cdr3_aa: CAGGTGYEQYF
cdr3_nt: TGTGCCGGGGGGACGGGCTACGAGCAGTACTTC
j_call: TRBJ2-7
v_call: TRBV7-9
d_call: .
clone_size: once

cdr3_aa: CASSLAGVSYEQYF
cdr3_nt: TGTGCCAGCAGCTTGGCTGGTGTCTCCTACGAGCAGTACTTC
j_call: TRBJ2-7
v_call: TRBV5-5
d_call: .
clone_size: .

cdr3_aa: CASSRNMLANQPQHF
cdr3_nt: TGCGCCAGCAGCCGAAATATGCTCGCCAATCAGCCCCAGCATTTT
j_call: TRBJ1-5
v_call: TRBV4-3
d_call: .
clone_size: once

cdr3_aa: CASSPLDRGVDDEQYF
cdr3_nt: TGTGCCAGCTCTCCCCTGGACAGGGGGGTTGACGACGAGCAGTACTTC
j_call: TRBJ2-7
v_call: TRBV18
d_call: TRBD1
clone_size: .

cdr3_aa: CAWGIQGNTEAFF
cdr3_nt: TGTGCCTGGGGAATACAGGGGAACACTGAAGCTTTCTTT
j_call: TRBJ1-1
v_call: TRBV30
d_call: .
clone_size: .

cdr3_aa: CASSYSGANEKLFF
cdr3_nt: TGTGCCAGCAGTTACTCGGGGGCGAATGAAAAACTGTTTTTT
j_call: TRBJ1-4
v_call: TRBV6-5
d_call: .
clone_size: .

cdr3_aa: CSVDFGGGQGNTEAFF
cdr3_nt: TGCAGCGTTGATTTCGGAGGAGGGCAGGGGAACACTGAAGCTTTCTTT
j_call: TRBJ1-1
v_call: TRBV29-1
d_call: .
clone_size: .

cdr3_aa: CASRPPGTAYGYTF
cdr3_nt: TGTGCCAGCAGACCCCCCGGGACGGCGTATGGCTACACCTTC
j_call: TRBJ1-2
v_call: TRBV27
d_call: .
clone_size: .

cdr3_aa: CASSAPGQGNFYGYTF
cdr3_nt: TGTGCCAGCAGTGCCCCGGGACAGGGGAATTTCTATGGCTACACCTTC
j_call: TRBJ1-2
v_call: TRBV2
d_call: TRBD1
clone_size: .

cdr3_aa: CASSELRGRRKLFF
cdr3_nt: TGTGCCAGCAGCGAACTCAGAGGAAGGCGAAAACTGTTTTTT
j_call: TRBJ1-4
v_call: TRBV21-1
d_call: .
clone_size: .

cdr3_aa: CASGLSYRGRRRTEAFF
cdr3_nt: TGTGCTAGTGGTTTGTCCTACAGGGGGCGCCGTCGCACTGAAGCTTTCTTT
j_call: TRBJ1-1
v_call: TRBV12-5
d_call: TRBD1
clone_size: .

cdr3_aa: CASSDGPYNSPLHF
cdr3_nt: TGTGCCAGTAGTGACGGGCCTTACAATTCACCCCTCCACTTT
j_call: TRBJ1-6
v_call: TRBV19
d_call: .
clone_size: few

cdr3_aa: CASGFGPSYEQYF
cdr3_nt: TGTGCTAGTGGTTTTGGTCCCTCCTACGAGCAGTACTTC
j_call: TRBJ2-7
v_call: TRBV12-5
d_call: .
clone_size: .

cdr3_aa: CASSFVRELFF
cdr3_nt: TGTGCCAGCAGCTTTGTTCGGGAGCTGTTTTTT
j_call: TRBJ2-2
v_call: TRBV7-2
d_call: .
clone_size: .

cdr3_aa: CASSYSPGQFYEQYF
cdr3_nt: TGTGCCAGCAGTTACTCCCCCGGACAGTTCTACGAGCAGTACTTC
j_call: TRBJ2-7
v_call: TRBV6-5
d_call: .
clone_size: .

cdr3_aa: CASSPGFEAEKLFF
cdr3_nt: TGTGCCAGCTCGCCAGGGTTCGAGGCTGAAAAACTGTTTTTT
j_call: TRBJ1-4
v_call: TRBV18
d_call: .
clone_size: .

cdr3_aa: CASSLRGKNIQYF
cdr3_nt: TGTGCCAGCAGCTTACGGGGAAAAAACATTCAGTACTTC
j_call: TRBJ2-4
v_call: TRBV7-9
d_call: .
clone_size: .

cdr3_aa: CASSLVSGEGDTQYF
cdr3_nt: TGTGCCAGCAGCTTAGTTTCGGGGGAAGGAGATACGCAGTATTTT
j_call: TRBJ2-3
v_call: TRBV7-9
d_call: .
clone_size: .

cdr3_aa: CASSQGRGYYNEQFF
cdr3_nt: TGCGCCAGCAGCCAAGGTAGAGGTTACTACAATGAGCAGTTCTTC
j_call: TRBJ2-1
v_call: TRBV4-3
d_call: .
clone_size: once

cdr3_aa: CASSFDRGGYEQYF
cdr3_nt: TGTGCCAGCAGTTTCGACAGGGGAGGGTACGAGCAGTACTTC
j_call: TRBJ2-7
v_call: TRBV27
d_call: .
clone_size: .